This TCR beta chain stems from a study of post-analysis software for immune sequencing data. Broader study findings: Relative to controls, patients had a handful of TRBV segments at higher frequency, with TRBV5-6, TRBV5-1 and TRBV20-1 among these.

Prepared TCR beta cDNA libraries contained unique molecular identifiers. TCRdb used MiXCR to reprocess the PCR reads, holding one entry per CDR3 protein. The sample records 650,000 to 900,000 distinct CDR3 sequences, about 45% being singletons. A remark on this clonotype: The antigen remains undetermined.

J was trimmed by 6 bases and V by 4 bases; bases with no gene match: 6. Germline CDR1 reads LGHDT; CDR2 reads YNNKEL (reference sequence). The CDR3 loop spans 15 amino acids. Sequencing was carried out using blood. The receptor comes from a girl aged 5 to 17 with multiple sclerosis. This chain links TRBV3-1 with TRBJ2-1; the match to TRBD2 covers 10 bases. DNA for the CDR3: TGTGCCAGCAGCCTTAGCGGGAGGCATCCCAATGAGCAGTTCTTC. As protein: CASSLSGRHPNEQFF.